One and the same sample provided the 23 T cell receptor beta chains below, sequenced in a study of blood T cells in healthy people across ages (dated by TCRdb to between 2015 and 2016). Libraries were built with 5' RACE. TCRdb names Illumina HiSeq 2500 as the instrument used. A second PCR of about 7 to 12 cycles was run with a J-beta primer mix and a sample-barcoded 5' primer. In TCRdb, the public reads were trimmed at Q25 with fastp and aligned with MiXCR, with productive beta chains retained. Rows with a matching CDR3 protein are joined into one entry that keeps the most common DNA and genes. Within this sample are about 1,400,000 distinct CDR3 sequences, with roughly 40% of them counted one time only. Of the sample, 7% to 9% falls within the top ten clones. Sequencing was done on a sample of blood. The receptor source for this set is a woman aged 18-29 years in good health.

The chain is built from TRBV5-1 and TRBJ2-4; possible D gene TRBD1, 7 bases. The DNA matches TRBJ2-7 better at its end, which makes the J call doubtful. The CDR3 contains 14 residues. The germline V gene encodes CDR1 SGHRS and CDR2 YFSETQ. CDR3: CASSLRRGAYEQYF. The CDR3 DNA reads TGCGCCAGCAGCTTGCGCAGGGGGGCCTACGAGCAGTACTTC.

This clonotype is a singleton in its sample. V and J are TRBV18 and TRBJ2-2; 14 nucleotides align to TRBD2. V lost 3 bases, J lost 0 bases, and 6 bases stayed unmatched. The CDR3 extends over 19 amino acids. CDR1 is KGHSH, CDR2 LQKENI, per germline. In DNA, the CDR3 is TGTGCCAGCTCACCCCGACTAGCGGGGGGGGCCGCGAACACCGGGGAGCTGTTTTTT. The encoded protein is CASSPRLAGGAANTGELFF.

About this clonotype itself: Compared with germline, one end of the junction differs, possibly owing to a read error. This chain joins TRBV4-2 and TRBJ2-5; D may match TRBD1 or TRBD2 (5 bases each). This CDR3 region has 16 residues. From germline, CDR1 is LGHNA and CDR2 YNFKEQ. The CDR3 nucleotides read TGTGTCAGCAGCCAAGAGCAGGGACGGATCCAAGAGACCCAGTACTTC. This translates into CVSSQEQGRIQETQYF.

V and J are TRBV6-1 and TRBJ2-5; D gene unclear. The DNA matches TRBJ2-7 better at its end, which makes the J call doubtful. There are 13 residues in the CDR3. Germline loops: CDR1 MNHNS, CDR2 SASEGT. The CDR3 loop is CASRAFPYYEQYF. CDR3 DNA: TGTGCCAGCAGAGCCTTTCCGTACTACGAGCAGTACTTC.

The DNA for the CDR3 is TGTGCCACCAGCAGAGACCCGCGGACTACCTTCAACCACGAGCAGTACTTC. Translating it yields CATSRDPRTTFNHEQYF. The gene calls are TRBV15 and TRBJ2-7, with D possibly being TRBD2 (6 bases). V was clipped by 0 bases and J by 5 bases, with 20 bases between them. The CDR3 loop spans 17 amino acids. The germline CDR1 and CDR2 sequences are LNHNV and YYDKDF (reference sequence).

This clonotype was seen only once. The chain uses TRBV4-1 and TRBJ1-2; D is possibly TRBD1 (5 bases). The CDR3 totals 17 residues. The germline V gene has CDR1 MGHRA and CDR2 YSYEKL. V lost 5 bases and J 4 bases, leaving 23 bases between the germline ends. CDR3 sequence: CASSAQGLPPPSYGYTF. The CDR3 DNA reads TGCGCCAGCAGCGCTCAGGGTCTTCCCCCCCCGTCCTATGGCTACACCTTC.

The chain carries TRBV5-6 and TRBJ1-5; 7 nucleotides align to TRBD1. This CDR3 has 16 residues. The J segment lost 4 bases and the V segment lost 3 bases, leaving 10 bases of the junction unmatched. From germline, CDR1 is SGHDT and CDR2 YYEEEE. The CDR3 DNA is TGTGCCAGCAGCTCATATTTCGGGACAGATAATCAGCCCCAGCATTTT. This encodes CASSSYFGTDNQPQHF.

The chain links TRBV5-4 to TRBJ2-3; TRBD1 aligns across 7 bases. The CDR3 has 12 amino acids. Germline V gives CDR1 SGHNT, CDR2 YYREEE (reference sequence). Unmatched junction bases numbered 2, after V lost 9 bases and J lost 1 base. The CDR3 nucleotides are TGTGCCACCGGGACAGGCACAGATACGCAGTATTTT. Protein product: CATGTGTDTQYF.

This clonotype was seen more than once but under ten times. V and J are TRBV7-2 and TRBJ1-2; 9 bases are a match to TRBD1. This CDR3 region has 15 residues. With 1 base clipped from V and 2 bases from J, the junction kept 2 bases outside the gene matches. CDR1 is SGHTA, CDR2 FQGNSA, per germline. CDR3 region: CASSLDGTGNYGYTF. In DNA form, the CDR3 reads TGTGCCAGCAGCTTAGACGGGACAGGGAACTATGGCTACACCTTC. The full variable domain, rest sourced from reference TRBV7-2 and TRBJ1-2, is GAGVSQSPSNKVTEKGKDVELRCDPISGHTALYWYRQSLGQGLEFLIYFQGNSAPDKSGLPSDRFSAERTGGSVSTLTIQRTQQEDSAVYLCASSLDGTGNYGYTFGSGTRLTVV.

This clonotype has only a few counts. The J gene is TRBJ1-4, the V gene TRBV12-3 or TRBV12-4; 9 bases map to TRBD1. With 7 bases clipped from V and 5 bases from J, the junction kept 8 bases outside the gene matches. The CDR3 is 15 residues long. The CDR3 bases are TGTGCCAGCAACTACAACAGGGGGCCAAATGAAAAACTGTTTTTT. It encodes CASNYNRGPNEKLFF.

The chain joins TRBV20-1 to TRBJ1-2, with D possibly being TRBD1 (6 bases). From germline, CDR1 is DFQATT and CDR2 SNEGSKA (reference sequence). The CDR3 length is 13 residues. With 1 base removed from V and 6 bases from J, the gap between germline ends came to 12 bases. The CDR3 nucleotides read TGCAGTGCTAGAGGCGACAGGAACGATGGCTACACCTTC. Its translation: CSARGDRNDGYTF.

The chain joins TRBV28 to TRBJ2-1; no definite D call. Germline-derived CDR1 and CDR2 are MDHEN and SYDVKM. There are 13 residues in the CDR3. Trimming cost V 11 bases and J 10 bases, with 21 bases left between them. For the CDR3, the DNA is TGTGCCGTTTTGGCCGGGCCAGATAACGAGCAGTTCTTC. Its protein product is CAVLAGPDNEQFF.

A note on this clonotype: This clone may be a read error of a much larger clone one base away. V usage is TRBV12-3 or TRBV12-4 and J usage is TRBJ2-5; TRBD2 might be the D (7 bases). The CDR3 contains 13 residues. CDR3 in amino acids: CAGSLGGEETQYF. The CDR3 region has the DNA TGTGCCGGCAGTTTAGGGGGGGAAGAGACCCAGTACTTC.

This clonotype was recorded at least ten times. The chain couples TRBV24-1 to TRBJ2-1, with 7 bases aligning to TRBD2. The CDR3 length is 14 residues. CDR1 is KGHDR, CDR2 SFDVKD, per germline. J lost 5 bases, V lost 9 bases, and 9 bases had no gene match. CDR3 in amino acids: CATQAASGNNEQFF. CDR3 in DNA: TGTGCCACCCAGGCGGCTAGCGGCAACAATGAGCAGTTCTTC.

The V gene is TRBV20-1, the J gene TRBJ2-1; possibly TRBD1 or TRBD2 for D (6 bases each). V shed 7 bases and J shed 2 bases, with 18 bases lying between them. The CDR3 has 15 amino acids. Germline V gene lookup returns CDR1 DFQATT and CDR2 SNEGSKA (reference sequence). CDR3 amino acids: CSVKGGGDAYNEQFF. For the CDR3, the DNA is TGCAGTGTAAAGGGGGGCGGGGATGCCTACAATGAGCAGTTCTTC.

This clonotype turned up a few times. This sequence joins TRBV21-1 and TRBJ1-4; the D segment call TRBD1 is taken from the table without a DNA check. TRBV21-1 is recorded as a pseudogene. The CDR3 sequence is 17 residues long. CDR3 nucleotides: TGTGCCAGCAGCAAACCTAACCTTCGGTGGGGGAGTGAAAAACTGTTTTTT. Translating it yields CASSKPNLRWGSEKLFF.

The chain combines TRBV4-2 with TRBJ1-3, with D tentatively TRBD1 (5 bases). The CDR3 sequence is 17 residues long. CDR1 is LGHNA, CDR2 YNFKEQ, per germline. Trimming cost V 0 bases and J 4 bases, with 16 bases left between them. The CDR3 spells CASSQDGSRGYGNTIYF. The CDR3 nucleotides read TGTGCCAGCAGCCAAGATGGGTCCCGGGGGTACGGAAACACCATATATTTT.

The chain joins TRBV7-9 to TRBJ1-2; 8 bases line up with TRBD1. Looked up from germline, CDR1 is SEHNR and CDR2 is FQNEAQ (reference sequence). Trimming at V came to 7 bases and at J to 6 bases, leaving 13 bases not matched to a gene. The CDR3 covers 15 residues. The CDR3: CASIPGQGAIDGYTF. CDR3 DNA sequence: TGTGCCAGCATACCCGGTCAGGGGGCTATCGATGGCTACACCTTC.

The CDR3 spells CASSLAGEAANNEQFF. DNA of the CDR3: TGTGCCAGCAGCTTAGCGGGCGAAGCAGCAAACAATGAGCAGTTCTTC. The V gene is TRBV7-6, the J gene TRBJ2-1; D unclear. The CDR3 runs to 16 residues. CDR1 is SGHVS and CDR2 is FNYEAQ in the germline V gene. With 0 bases removed from V and 5 bases from J, the gap between germline ends came to 14 bases.

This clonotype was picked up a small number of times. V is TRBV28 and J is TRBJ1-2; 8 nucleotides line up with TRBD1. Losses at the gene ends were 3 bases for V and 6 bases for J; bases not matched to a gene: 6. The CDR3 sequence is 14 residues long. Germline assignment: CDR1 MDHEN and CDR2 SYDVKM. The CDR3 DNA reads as TGTGCCAGCAGTTTTCGGGCAGGGGGCCATGGCTACACCTTC. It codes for CASSFRAGGHGYTF.

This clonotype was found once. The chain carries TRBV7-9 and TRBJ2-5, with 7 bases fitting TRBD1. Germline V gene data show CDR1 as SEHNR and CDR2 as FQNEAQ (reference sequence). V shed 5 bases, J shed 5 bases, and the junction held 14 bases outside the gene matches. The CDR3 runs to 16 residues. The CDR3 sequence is CASSPSLRDSRETQYF. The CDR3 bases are TGTGCCAGCAGCCCTAGCCTCCGGGACAGTCGGGAGACCCAGTACTTC.

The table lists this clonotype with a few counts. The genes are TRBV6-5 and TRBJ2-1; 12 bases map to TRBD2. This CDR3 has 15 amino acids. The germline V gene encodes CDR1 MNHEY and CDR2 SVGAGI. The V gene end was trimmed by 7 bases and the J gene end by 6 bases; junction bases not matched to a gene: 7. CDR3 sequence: CASTAGTSGFNEQFF. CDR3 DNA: TGTGCCAGCACCGCCGGGACTAGCGGGTTCAATGAGCAGTTCTTC.

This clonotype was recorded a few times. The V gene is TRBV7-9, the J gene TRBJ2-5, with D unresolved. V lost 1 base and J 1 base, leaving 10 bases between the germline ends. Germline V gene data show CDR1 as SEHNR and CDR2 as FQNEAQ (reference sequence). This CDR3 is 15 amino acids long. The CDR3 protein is CASSLGCSLQETQYF. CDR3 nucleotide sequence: TGTGCCAGCAGCTTAGGGTGTAGCCTCCAAGAGACCCAGTACTTC.